This record concerns one T cell receptor beta chain sequence. What it recognizes is unknown. Primers included in the PCR were 60 Vbeta and 13 Jbeta primers. Sequencing used immunoSEQ multiplex PCR; TCRdb keeps in-frame clones, though not all of them. The sample totals approximately 110,000 clones. V lost 6 bases and J 0 bases, leaving 17 bases between the germline ends. The length of the CDR3 is 17 residues. Germline CDR1 is MRHNA and CDR2 is SNTAGT. This record belongs to a study of cytomegalovirus exposure and HLA in healthy donors. Points from the study as a whole: By HLA locus, TCR association rates varied in a later analysis, with DRB1 showing the most and HLA-C the fewest. Rare TCR sequences predominated, though certain public TCRs were found in many donors.

The specimen was PBMCs. The chain is built from TRBV6-4 and TRBJ2-2; tentatively, D is TRBD2 (7 bases). The receptor was derived from a man aged 18 to 30 in good health and CMV-seronegative. The CDR3 region is CASSPLAGASNTGELFF. CDR3 DNA: TGTGCCAGCAGCCCTCTCGCGGGGGCTTCGAACACCGGGGAGCTGTTTTTT.